One sample yielded the 2 T cell receptor beta chains listed below, sequenced in a study of blood T cell repertoires in COVID-19. Sequenced by immunoSEQ multiplex PCR; TCRdb stores in-frame clones only, minus some. The sample has 150,000 to 200,000 clones, about 88% seen once. The sequencing sample was made of peripheral blood. These receptors were obtained from a human donor in a cohort sampled during active COVID-19.

This chain joins TRBV28 and TRBJ1-5; 8 bases are a match to TRBD1. V was clipped by 2 bases and J by 6 bases; unmatched bases: 3. Germline-derived CDR1 and CDR2 are MDHEN and SYDVKM. The CDR3 has 14 residues. In DNA form, the CDR3 reads TGTGCCAGCAGTTTAAGACAGGGGAGTCAGCCCCAGCATTTT. It codes for CASSLRQGSQPQHF.

CDR3 sequence reads: CASSPRTGRSYNSPLHF. The CDR3 bases are TGTGCCAGCAGTCCGAGGACAGGACGCTCCTATAATTCACCCCTCCACTTT. The genes are TRBV6-6 and TRBJ1-6, with TRBD1 identical over 7 bases. This CDR3 region has 17 residues. J was trimmed by 0 bases and V by 5 bases; bases with no gene match: 7. CDR1 MNHNY and CDR2 SVGAGI come from the germline V gene (reference sequence).